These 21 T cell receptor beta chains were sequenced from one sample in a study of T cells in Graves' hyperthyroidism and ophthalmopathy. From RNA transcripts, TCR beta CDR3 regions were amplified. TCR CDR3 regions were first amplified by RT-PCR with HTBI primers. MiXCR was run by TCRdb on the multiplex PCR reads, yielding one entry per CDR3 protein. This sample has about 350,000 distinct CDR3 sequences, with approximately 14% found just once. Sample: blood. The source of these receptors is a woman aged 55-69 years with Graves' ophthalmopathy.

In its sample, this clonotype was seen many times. In DNA form, the CDR3 reads TGTGCCAGCAGTTCCCCGGGACATTACAATGAGCAGTTCTTC. Its protein product is CASSSPGHYNEQFF. V gene TRBV12-3 or TRBV12-4 combines with J gene TRBJ2-1, with a weak D call TRBD1 (6 bases). V was pared by 4 bases and J by 4 bases, with 11 bases between. The CDR3 contains 14 residues.

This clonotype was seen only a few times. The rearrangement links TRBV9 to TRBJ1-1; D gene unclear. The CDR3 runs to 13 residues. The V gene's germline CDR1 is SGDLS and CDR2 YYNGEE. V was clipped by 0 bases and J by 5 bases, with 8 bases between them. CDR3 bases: TGTGCCAGCAGCGTAGAGTTAGGGACTGAAGCTTTCTTT. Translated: CASSVELGTEAFF. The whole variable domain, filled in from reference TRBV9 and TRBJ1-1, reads DSGVTQTPKHLITATGQRVTLRCSPRSGDLSVYWYQQSLDQGLQFLIQYYNGEERAKGNILERFSAQQFPDLHSELNLSSLELGDSALYFCASSVELGTEAFFGQGTRLTVV.

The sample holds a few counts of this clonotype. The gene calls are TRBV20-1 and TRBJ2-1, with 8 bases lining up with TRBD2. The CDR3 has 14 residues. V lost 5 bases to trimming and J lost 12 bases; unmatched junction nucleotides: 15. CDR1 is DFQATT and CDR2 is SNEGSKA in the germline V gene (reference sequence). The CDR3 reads CSAPPGLVYDGQFF. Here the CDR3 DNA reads TGCAGTGCTCCCCCGGGACTAGTATACGATGGGCAGTTCTTC.

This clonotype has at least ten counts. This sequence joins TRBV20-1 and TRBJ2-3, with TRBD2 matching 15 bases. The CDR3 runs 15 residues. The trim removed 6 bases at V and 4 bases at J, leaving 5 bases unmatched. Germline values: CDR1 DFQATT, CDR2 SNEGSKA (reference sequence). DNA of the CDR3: TGCAGTGCGTGGACTAGCGGGAGGGGGGCAGATACGCAGTATTTT. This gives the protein CSAWTSGRGADTQYF.

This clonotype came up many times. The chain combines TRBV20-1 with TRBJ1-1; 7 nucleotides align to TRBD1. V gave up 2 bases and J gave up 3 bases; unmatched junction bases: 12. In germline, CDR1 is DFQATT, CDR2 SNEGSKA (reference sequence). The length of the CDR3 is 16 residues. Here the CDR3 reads CSARKWRGHYHTEAFF. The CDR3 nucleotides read TGCAGTGCTAGAAAGTGGAGGGGGCATTATCACACTGAAGCTTTCTTT.

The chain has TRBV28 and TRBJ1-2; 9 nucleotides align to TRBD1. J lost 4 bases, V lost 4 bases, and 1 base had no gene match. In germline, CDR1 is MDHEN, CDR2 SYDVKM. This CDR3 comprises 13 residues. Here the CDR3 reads CASSSGQGYGYTF. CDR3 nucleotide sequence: TGTGCCAGCAGTTCGGGACAGGGCTATGGCTACACCTTC.

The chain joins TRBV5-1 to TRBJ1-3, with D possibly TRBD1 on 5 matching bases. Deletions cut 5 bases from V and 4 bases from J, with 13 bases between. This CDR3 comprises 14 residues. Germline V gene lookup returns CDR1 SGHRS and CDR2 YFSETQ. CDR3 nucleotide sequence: TGCGCCAGCAGACCCGGGACGGACGGAAACACCATATATTTT. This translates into CASRPGTDGNTIYF.

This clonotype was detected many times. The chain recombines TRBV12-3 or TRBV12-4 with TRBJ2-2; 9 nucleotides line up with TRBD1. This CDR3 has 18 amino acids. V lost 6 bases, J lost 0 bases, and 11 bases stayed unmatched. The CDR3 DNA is TGTGCCAGCAGCTCCGGACAGGGGAGAGGGGCGAACACCGGGGAGCTGTTTTTT. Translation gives CASSSGQGRGANTGELFF.

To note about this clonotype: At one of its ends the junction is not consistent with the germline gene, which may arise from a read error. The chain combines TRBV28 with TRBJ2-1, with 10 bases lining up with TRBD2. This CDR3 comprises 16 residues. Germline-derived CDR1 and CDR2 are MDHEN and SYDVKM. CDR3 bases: TGTGCCGGCAGTGAATTAGCGGGAGGAAAGGGGAATGAGCAGTTCTTC. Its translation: CAGSELAGGKGNEQFF.

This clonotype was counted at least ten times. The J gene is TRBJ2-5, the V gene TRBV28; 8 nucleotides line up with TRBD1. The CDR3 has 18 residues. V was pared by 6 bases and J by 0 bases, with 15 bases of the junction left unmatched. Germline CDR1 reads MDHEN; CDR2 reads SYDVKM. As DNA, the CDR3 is TGTGCCAGCAGCGCCGACAGGGGAGCCCGAACCCACCAAGAGACCCAGTACTTC. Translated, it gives CASSADRGARTHQETQYF.

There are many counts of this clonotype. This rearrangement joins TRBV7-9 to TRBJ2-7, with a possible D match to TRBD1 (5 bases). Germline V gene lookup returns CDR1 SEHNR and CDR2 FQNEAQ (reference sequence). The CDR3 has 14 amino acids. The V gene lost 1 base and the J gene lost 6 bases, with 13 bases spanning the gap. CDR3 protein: CASSLVSGPGEQYF. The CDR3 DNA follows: TGTGCCAGCAGCTTAGTTTCAGGGCCGGGCGAGCAGTACTTC. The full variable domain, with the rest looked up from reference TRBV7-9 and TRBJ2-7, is DTGVSQNPRHKITKRGQNVTFRCDPISEHNRLYWYRQTLGQGPEFLTYFQNEAQLEKSRLLSDRFSAERPKGSFSTLEIQRTEQGDSAMYLCASSLVSGPGEQYFGPGTRLTVT.

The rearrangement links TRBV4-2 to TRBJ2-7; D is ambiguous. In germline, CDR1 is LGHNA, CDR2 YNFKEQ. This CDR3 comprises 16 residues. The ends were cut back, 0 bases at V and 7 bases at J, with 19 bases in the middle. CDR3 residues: CASSQDPPSPPWEQYF. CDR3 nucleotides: TGTGCCAGCAGCCAAGACCCCCCTAGTCCCCCGTGGGAGCAGTACTTC.

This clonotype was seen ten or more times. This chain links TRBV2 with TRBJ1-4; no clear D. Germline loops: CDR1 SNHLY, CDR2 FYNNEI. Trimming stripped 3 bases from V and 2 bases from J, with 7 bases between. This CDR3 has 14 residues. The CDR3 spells CASSEGPTNEKLFF. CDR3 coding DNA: TGTGCCAGCAGTGAGGGTCCTACTAATGAAAAACTGTTTTTT.

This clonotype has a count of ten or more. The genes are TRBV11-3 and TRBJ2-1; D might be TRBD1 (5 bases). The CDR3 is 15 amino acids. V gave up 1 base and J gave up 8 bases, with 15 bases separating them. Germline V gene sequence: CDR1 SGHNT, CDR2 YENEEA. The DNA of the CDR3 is TGTGCCAGCAGCTTAGGCCGACAGAGAGTCTATGAGCAGTTCTTC. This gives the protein CASSLGRQRVYEQFF.

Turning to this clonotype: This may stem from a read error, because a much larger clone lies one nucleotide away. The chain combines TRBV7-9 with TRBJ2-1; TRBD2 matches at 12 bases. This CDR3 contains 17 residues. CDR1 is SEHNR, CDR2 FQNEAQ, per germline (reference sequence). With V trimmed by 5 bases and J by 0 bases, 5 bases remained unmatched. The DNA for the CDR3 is TGTGCCAGCAGCCCGGGACTAGCGGGTCCCTCCTACAATGAGCAGTTCTTC. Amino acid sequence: CASSPGLAGPSYNEQFF. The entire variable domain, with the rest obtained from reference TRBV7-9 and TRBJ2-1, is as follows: DTGVSQNPRHKITKRGQNVTFRCDPISEHNRLYWYRQTLGQGPEFLTYFQNEAQLEKSRLLSDRFSAERPKGSFSTLEIQRTEQGDSAMYLCASSPGLAGPSYNEQFFGPGTRLTVL.

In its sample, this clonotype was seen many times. The CDR3 loop reads CASSSSGILVTGELFF. In DNA form, the CDR3 reads TGTGCCAGCAGTTCTAGCGGGATCCTCGTCACCGGGGAGCTGTTTTTT. The chain combines TRBV2 with TRBJ2-2; 9 bases are a match to TRBD2. V dropped 5 bases and J dropped 4; count of bases not matched to a gene: 8. This CDR3 region has 16 residues. Germline V gives CDR1 SNHLY, CDR2 FYNNEI. The whole variable domain, remainder taken from reference TRBV2 and TRBJ2-2, is EPEVTQTPSHQVTQMGQEVILRCVPISNHLYFYWYRQILGQKVEFLVSFYNNEISEKSEIFDDQFSVERPDGSNFTLKIRSTKLEDSAMYFCASSSSGILVTGELFFGEGSRLTVL.

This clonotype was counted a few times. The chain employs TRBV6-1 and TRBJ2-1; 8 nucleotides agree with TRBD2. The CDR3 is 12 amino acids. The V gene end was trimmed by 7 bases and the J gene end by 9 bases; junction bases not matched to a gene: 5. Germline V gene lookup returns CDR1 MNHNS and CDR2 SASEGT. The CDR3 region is CASTGGPGEQFF. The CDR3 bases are TGTGCCAGCACGGGAGGGCCCGGTGAGCAGTTCTTC.

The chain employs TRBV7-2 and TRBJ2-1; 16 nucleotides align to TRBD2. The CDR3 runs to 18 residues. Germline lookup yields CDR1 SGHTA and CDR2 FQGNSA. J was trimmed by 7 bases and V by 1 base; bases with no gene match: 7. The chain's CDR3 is CASSLGRGTSGRANEQFF. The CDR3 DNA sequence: TGTGCCAGCAGCTTAGGGCGTGGGACTAGCGGGAGGGCTAATGAGCAGTTCTTC.

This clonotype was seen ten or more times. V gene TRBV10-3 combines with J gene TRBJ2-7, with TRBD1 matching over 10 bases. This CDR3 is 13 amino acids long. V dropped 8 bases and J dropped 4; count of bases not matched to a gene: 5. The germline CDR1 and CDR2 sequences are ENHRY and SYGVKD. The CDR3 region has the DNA TGTGCCATCGGAGGGACAGGGGCATACGAGCAGTACTTC. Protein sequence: CAIGGTGAYEQYF.

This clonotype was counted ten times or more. CDR3 protein: CASSLTLGVPETQYF. The CDR3 bases are TGCGCCAGCAGCCTCACCCTCGGGGTGCCAGAGACCCAGTACTTC. This chain connects TRBV5-1 to TRBJ2-5; D might be TRBD2 (5 bases). The CDR3 is 15 amino acids. Per germline, CDR1 SGHRS and CDR2 YFSETQ. The germline V and J ends were trimmed by 4 bases and 4 bases, with 17 bases remaining between them.

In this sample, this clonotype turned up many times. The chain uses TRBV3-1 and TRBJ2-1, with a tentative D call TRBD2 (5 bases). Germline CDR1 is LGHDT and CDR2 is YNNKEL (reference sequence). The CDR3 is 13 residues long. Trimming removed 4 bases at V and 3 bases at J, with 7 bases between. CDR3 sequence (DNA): TGTGCCAGCAGCCGGAGGAACTACAATGAGCAGTTCTTC. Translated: CASSRRNYNEQFF.